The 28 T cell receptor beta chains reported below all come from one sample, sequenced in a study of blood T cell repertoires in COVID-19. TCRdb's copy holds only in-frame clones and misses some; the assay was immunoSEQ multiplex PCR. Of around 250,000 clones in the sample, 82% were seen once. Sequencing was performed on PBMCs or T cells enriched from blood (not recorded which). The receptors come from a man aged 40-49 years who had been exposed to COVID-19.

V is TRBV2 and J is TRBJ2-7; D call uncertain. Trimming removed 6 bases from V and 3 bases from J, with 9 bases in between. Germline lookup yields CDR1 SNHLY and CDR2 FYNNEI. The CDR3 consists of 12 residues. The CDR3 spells CASSAAFYEQYF. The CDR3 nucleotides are TGTGCCAGCAGCGCTGCGTTCTACGAGCAGTACTTC.

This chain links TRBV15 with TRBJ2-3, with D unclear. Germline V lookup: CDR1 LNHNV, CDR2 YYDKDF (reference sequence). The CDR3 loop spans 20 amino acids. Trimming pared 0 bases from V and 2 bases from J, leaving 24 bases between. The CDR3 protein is CATSRDLWIAASILTDTQYF. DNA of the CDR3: TGTGCCACCAGCAGAGATCTTTGGATAGCCGCCTCAATACTCACAGATACGCAGTATTTT.

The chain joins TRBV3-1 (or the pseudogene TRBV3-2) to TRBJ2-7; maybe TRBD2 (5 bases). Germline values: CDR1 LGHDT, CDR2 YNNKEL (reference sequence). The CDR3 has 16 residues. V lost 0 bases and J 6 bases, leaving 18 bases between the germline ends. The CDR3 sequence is CASSQDSASPFVEQYF. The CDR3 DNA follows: TGTGCCAGCAGCCAAGATTCGGCTAGCCCGTTCGTCGAGCAGTACTTC.

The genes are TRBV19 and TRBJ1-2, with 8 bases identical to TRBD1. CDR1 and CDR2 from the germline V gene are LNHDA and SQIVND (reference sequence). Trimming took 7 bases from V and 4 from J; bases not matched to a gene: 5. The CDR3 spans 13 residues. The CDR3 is CASIRTGSYGYTF. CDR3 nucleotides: TGTGCCAGTATCAGGACAGGGAGCTATGGCTACACCTTC.

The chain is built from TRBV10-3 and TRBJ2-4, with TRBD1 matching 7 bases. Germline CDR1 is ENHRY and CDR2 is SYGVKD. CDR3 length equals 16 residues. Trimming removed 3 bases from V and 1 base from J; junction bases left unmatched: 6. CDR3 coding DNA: TGTGCCATCAGTGACTACCAGGGGGTTGCCAAAAACATTCAGTACTTC. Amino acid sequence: CAISDYQGVAKNIQYF.

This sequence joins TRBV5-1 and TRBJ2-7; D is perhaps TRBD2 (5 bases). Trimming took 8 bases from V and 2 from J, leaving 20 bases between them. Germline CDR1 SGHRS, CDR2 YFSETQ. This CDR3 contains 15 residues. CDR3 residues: CASTATWDSAYEQYF. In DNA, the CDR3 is TGCGCCAGTACCGCGACTTGGGATAGCGCCTACGAGCAGTACTTC.

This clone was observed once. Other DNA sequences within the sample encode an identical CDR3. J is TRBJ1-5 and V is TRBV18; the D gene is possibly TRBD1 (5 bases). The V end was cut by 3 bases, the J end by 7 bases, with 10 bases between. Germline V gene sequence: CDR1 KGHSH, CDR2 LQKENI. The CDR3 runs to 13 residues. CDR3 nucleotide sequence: TGTGCCAGCTCACCGGGGAGGGACCAGCCCCAGCATTTT. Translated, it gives CASSPGRDQPQHF.

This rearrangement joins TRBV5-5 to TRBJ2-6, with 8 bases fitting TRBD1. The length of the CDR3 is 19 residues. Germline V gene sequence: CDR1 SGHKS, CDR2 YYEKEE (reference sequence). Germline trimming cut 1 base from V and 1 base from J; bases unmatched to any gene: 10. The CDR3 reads CASSLLAGGAWSGANVLTF. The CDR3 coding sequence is TGTGCCAGCAGCTTGCTTGCAGGGGGCGCATGGTCTGGGGCCAACGTCCTGACTTTC.

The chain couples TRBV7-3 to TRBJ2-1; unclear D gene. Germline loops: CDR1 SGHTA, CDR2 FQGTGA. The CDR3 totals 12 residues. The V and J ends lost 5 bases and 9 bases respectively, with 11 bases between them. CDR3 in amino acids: CASSQDGVEQFF. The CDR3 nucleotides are TGTGCCAGCAGCCAAGACGGAGTTGAGCAGTTCTTC.

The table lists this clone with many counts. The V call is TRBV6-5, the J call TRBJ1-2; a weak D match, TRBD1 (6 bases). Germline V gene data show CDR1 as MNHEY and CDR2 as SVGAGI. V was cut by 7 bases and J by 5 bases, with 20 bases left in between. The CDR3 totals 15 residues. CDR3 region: CASMRLGKGTYGYTF. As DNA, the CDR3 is TGTGCCAGCATGAGATTGGGAAAAGGGACATATGGCTACACCTTC.

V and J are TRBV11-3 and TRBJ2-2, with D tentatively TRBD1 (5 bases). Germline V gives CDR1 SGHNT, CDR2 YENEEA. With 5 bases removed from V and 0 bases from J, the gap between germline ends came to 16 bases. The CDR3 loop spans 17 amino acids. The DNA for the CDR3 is TGTGCCAGCAGCCGTGGGGCTGCACTCGCGAACACCGGGGAGCTGTTTTTT. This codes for CASSRGAALANTGELFF.

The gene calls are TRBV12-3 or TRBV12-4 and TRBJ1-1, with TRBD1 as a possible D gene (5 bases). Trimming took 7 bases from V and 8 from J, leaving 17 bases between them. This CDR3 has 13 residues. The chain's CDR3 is CASILGHPEEAFF. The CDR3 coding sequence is TGTGCCAGCATCCTGGGGCACCCGGAAGAAGCTTTCTTT.

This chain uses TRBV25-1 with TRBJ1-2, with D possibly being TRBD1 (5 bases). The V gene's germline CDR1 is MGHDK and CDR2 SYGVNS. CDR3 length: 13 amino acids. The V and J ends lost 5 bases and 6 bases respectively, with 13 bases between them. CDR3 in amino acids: CASSLGGTDGYTF. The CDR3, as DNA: TGTGCCAGCAGTTTGGGAGGGACCGATGGCTACACCTTC.

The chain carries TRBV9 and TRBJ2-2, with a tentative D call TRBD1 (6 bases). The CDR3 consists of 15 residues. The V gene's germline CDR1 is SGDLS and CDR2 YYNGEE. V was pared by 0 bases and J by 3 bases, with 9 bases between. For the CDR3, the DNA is TGTGCCAGCAGCGTAGGGCACAGGGACACCGGGGAGCTGTTTTTT. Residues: CASSVGHRDTGELFF.

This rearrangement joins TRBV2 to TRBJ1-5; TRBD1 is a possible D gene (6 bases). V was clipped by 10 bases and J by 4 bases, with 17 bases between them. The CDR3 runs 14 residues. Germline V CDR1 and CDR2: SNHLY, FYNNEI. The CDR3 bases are TGTGCCACTCGCGCGACAGGAAGAAATCAGCCCCAGCATTTT. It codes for CATRATGRNQPQHF.

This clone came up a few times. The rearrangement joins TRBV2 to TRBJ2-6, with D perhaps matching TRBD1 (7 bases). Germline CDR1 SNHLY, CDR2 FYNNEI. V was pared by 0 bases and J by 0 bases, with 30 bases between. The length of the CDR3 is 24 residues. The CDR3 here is CASSEAPGGTARYPSNSGANVLTF. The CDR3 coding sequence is TGTGCCAGCAGTGAAGCGCCCGGCGGGACAGCCCGATACCCGTCAAACTCTGGGGCCAACGTCCTGACTTTC.

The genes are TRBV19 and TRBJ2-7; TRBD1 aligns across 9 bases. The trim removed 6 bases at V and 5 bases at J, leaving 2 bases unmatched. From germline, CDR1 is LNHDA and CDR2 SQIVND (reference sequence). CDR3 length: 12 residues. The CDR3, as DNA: TGTGCCAGTAGGACAGGGGGAAACGAGCAGTACTTC. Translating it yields CASRTGGNEQYF. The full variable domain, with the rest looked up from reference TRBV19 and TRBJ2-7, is DGGITQSPKYLFRKEGQNVTLSCEQNLNHDAMYWYRQDPGQGLRLIYYSQIVNDFQKGDIAEGYSVSREKKESFPLTVTSAQKNPTAFYLCASRTGGNEQYFGPGTRLTVT.

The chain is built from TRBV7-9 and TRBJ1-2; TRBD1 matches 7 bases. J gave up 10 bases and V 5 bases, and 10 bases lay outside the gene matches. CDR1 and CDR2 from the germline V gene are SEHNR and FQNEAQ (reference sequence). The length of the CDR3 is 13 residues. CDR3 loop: CASSLDRATIYTF. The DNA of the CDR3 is TGTGCCAGCAGCCTAGACAGGGCAACTATCTACACCTTC. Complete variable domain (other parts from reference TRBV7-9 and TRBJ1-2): DTGVSQNPRHKITKRGQNVTFRCDPISEHNRLYWYRQTLGQGPEFLTYFQNEAQLEKSRLLSDRFSAERPKGSFSTLEIQRTEQGDSAMYLCASSLDRATIYTFGSGTRLTVV.

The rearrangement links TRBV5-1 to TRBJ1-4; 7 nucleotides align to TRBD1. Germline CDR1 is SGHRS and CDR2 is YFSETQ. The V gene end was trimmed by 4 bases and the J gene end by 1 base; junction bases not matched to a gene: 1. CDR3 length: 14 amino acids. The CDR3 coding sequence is TGCGCCAGCAGCCGACAGGGAACTAATGAAAAACTGTTTTTT. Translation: CASSRQGTNEKLFF.

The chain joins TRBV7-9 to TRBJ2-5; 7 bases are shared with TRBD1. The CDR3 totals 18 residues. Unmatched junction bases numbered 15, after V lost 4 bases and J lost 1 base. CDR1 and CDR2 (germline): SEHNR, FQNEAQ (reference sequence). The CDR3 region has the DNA TGTGCCAGCAGCTCGTCCCTGATCAGGGGGAGCCTCCAAGAGACCCAGTACTTC. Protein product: CASSSSLIRGSLQETQYF. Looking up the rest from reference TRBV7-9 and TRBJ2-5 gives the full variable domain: DTGVSQNPRHKITKRGQNVTFRCDPISEHNRLYWYRQTLGQGPEFLTYFQNEAQLEKSRLLSDRFSAERPKGSFSTLEIQRTEQGDSAMYLCASSSSLIRGSLQETQYFGPGTRLLVL.

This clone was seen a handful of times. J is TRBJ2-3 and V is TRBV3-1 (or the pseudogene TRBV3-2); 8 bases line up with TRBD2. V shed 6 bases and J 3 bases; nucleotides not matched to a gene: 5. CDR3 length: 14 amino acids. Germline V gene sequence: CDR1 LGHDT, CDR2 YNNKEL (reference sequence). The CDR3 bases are TGTGCCAGCAGGGGGGGACTAGGTACAGATACGCAGTATTTT. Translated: CASRGGLGTDTQYF.

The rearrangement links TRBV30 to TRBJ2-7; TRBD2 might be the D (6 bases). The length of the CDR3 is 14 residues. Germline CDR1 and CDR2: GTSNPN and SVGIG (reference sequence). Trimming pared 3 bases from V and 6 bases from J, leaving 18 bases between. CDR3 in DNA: TGTGCCTGGAGGGGGGACTCAACGTCCCCCGAGCAGTACTTC. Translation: CAWRGDSTSPEQYF.

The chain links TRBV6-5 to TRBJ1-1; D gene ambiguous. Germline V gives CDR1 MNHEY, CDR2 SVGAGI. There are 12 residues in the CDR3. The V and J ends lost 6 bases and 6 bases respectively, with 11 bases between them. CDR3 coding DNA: TGTGCCAGCAGAGTACCGAGGGCTGAAGCTTTCTTT. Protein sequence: CASRVPRAEAFF.

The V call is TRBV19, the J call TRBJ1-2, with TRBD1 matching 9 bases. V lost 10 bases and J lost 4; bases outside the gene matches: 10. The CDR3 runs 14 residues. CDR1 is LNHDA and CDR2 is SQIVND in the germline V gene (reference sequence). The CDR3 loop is CATARDRAIYGYTF. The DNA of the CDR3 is TGTGCCACTGCACGGGACAGGGCGATCTATGGCTACACCTTC. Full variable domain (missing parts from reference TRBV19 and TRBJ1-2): DGGITQSPKYLFRKEGQNVTLSCEQNLNHDAMYWYRQDPGQGLRLIYYSQIVNDFQKGDIAEGYSVSREKKESFPLTVTSAQKNPTAFYLCATARDRAIYGYTFGSGTRLTVV.

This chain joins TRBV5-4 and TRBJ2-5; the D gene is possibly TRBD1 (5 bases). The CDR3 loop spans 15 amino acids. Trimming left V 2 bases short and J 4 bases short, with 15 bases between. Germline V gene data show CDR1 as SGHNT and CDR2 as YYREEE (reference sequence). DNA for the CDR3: TGTGCCAGCAGCTTCTTCAGGGATCAAATAGAGACCCAGTACTTC. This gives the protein CASSFFRDQIETQYF.

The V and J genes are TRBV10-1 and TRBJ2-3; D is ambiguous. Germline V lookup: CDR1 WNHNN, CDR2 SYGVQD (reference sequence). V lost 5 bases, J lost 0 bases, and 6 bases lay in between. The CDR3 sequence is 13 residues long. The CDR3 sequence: CASSIQSTDTQYF. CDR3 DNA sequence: TGCGCCAGCAGTATCCAAAGCACAGATACGCAGTATTTT.

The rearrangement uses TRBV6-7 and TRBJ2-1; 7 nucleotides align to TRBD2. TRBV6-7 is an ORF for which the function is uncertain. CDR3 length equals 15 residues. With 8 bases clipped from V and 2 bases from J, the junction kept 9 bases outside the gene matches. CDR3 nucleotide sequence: TGTGCCAGCGCAATGGCAGCGGGAACCTACAATGAGCAGTTCTTC. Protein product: CASAMAAGTYNEQFF.

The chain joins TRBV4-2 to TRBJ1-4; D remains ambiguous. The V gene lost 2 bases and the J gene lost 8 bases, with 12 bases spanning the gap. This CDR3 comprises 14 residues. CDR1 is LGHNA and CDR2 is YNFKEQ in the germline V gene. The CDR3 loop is CASSQSSGEEKLFF. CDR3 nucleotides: TGTGCCAGCAGCCAATCCAGCGGGGAGGAAAAACTGTTTTTT.